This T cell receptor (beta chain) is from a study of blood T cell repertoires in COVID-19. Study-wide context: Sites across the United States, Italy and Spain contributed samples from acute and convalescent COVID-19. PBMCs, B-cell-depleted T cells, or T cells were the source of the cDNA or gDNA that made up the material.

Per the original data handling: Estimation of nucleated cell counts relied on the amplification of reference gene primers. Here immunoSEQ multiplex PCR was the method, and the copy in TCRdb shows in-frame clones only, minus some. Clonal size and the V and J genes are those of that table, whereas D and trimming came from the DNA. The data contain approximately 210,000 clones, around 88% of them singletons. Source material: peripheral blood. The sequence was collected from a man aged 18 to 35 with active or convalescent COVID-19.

In DNA, the CDR3 is TGTGCCAGCTCCGCCCGCGGGGGTGCCAACACCATATATTTT. This translates into CASSARGGANTIYF. This chain links TRBV2 with TRBJ1-3; the D gene is possibly TRBD1 (5 bases). The CDR3 runs to 14 residues. V lost 8 bases and J 7 bases, leaving 18 bases between the germline ends. Germline V CDR1 and CDR2: SNHLY, FYNNEI.